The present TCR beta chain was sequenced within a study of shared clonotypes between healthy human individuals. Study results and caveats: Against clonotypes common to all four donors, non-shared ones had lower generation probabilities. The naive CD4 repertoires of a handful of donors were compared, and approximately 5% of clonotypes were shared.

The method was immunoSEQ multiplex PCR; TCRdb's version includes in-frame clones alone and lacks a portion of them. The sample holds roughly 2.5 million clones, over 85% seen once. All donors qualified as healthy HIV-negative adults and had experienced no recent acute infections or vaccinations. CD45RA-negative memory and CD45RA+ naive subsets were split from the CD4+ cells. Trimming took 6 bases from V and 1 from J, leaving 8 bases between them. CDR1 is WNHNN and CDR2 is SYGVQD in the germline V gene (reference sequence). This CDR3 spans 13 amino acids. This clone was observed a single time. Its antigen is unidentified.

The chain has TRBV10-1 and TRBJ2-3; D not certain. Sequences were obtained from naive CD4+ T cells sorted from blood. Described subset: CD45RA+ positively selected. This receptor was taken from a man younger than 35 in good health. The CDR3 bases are TGCGCCAGCAGCCTGACGGGCACAGATACGCAGTATTTT. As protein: CASSLTGTDTQYF.